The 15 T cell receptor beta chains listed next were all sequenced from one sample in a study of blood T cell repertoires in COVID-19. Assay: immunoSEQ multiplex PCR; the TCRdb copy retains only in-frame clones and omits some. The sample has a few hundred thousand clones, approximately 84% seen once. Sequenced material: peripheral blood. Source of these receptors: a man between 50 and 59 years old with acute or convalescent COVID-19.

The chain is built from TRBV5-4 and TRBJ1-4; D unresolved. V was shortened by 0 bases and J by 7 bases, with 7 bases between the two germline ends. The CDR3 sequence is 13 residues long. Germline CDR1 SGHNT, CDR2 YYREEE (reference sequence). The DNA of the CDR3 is TGTGCCAGCAGCTTGGGTTCAGTTGAAAAACTGTTTTTT. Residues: CASSLGSVEKLFF. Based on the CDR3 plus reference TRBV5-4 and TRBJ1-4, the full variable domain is ETGVTQSPTHLIKTRGQQVTLRCSSQSGHNTVSWYQQALGQGPQFIFQYYREEENGRGNFPPRFSGLQFPNYSSELNVNALELDDSALYLCASSLGSVEKLFFGSGTQLSVL.

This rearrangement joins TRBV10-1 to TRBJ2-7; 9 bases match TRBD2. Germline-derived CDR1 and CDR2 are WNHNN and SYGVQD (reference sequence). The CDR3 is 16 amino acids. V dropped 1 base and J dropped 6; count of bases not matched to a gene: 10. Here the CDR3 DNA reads TGCGCCAGCAGTGAGTATGATAGCGGGGGAATTGGCGAGCAGTACTTC. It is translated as CASSEYDSGGIGEQYF.

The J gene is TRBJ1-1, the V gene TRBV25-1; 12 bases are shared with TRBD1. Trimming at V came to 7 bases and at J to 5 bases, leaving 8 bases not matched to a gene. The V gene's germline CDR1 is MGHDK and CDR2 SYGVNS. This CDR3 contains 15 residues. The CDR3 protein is CASIGTGGGGTEAFF. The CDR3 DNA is TGTGCCAGCATAGGGACAGGGGGCGGGGGGACTGAAGCTTTCTTT.

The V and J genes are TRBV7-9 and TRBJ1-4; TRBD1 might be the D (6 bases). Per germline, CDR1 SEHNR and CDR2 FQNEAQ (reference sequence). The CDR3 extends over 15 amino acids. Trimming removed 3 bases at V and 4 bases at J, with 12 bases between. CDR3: CASSFRGQHNEKLFF. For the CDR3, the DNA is TGTGCCAGCAGCTTCAGGGGCCAGCATAATGAAAAACTGTTTTTT.

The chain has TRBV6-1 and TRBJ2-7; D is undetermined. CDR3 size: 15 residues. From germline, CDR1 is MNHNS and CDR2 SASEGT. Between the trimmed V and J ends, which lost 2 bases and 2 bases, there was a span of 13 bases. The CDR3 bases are TGTGCCAGCAGTGAACAGGTCGGTTCGGCCTACGAGCAGTACTTC. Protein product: CASSEQVGSAYEQYF.

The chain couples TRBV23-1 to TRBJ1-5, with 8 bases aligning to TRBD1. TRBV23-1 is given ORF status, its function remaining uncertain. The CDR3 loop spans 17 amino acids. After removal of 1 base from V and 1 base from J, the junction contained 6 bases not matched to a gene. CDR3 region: CASSQLRTGTSNQPQHF. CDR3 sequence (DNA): TGCGCCAGCAGTCAATTGAGGACAGGGACAAGCAATCAGCCCCAGCATTTT.

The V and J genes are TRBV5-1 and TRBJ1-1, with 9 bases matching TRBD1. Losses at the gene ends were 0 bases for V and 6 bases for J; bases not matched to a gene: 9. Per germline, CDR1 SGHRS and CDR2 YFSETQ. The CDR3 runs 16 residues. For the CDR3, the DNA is TGCGCCAGCAGCTTGGTCCCGACAGGGGGTGCGGCTGAAGCTTTCTTT. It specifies CASSLVPTGGAAEAFF.

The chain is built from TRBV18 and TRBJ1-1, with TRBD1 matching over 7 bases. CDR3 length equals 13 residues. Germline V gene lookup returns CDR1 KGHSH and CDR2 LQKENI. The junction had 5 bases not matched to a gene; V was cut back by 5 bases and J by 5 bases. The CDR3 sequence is CASSAGGRTEAFF. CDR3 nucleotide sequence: TGTGCCAGCTCAGCAGGGGGGCGTACTGAAGCTTTCTTT. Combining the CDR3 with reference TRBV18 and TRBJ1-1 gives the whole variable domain NAGVMQNPRHLVRRRGQEARLRCSPMKGHSHVYWYRQLPEEGLKFMVYLQKENIIDESGMPKERFSAEFPKEGPSILRIQQVVRGDSAAYFCASSAGGRTEAFFGQGTRLTVV.

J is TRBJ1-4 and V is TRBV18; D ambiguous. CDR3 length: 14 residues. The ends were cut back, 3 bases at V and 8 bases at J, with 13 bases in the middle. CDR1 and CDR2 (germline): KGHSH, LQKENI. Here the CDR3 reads CASSPPGSSEKLFF. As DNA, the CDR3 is TGTGCCAGCTCACCTCCCGGGTCCTCGGAAAAACTGTTTTTT.

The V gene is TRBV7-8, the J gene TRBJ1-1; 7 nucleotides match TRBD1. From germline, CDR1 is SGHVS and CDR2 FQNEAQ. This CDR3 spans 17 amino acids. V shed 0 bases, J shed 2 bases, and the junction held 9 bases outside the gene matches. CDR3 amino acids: CASSLARRGLGNTEAFF. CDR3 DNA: TGTGCCAGCAGCTTAGCGCGGAGGGGGCTTGGTAACACTGAAGCTTTCTTT.

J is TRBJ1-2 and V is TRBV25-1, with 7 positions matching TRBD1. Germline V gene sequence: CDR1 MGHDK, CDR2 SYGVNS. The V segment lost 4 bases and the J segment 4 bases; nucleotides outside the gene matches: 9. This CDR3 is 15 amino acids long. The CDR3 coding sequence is TGTGCCAGCAGTGTCACAGGGGAAGGGTTCTATGGCTACACCTTC. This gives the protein CASSVTGEGFYGYTF.

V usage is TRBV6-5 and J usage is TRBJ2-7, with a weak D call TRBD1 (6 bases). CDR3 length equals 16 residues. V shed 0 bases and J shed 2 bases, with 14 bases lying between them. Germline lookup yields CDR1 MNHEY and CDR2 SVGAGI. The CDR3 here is CASSYSIYRVAYEQYF. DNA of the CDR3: TGTGCCAGCAGTTACTCGATATACAGGGTGGCCTACGAGCAGTACTTC.

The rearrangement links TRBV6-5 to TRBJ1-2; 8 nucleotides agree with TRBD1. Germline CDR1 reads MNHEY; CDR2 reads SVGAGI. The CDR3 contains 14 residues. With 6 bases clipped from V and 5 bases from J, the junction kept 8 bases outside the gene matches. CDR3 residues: CASRMTGAPYGYTF. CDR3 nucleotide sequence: TGTGCCAGCAGGATGACAGGGGCCCCTTATGGCTACACCTTC.

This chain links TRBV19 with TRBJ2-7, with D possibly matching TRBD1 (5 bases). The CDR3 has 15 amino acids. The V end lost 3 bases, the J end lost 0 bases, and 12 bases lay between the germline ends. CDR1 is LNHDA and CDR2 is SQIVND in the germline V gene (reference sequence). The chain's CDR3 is CASSMGRVSSYEQYF. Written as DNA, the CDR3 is TGTGCCAGTAGTATGGGCAGGGTGAGCTCCTACGAGCAGTACTTC.

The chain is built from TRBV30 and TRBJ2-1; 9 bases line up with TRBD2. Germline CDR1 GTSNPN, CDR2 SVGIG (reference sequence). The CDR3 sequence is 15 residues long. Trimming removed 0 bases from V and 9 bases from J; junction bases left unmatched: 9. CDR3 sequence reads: CAWSVFSGGPGEQFF. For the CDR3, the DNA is TGTGCCTGGAGTGTATTCAGCGGGGGGCCGGGTGAGCAGTTCTTC.